These 13 T cell receptor beta chains were sequenced from one sample in a study of blood T cell repertoires in COVID-19 (dated by TCRdb to 2018 to 2020). Receptor libraries were prepared by the immunoSEQ multiplex PCR assay. TCRdb re-hosts the immuneACCESS table, in-frame sequences only. Its copies lack some clones; in the studies checked, an unresolved V gene accounts for under half of them, and the cause for the rest is not known. Within this sample are roughly 230,000 clones, with approximately 80% of them counted one time only. The ten largest make up more than 3% of the sample. Specimen: PBMCs or T cells enriched from blood (not recorded which). The receptors come from a woman aged 55-70 years who had recovered from COVID-19.

This clone was counted a few times. The chain combines TRBV6-1 with TRBJ1-2; D unresolved. V shed 1 base and J shed 3 bases, with 15 bases lying between them. The CDR3 sequence is 16 residues long. Germline V gene data show CDR1 as MNHNS and CDR2 as SASEGT. The DNA of the CDR3 is TGTGCCAGCAGTGAAGGATCGGACCAGCGGGACTATGGCTACACCTTC. It translates to CASSEGSDQRDYGYTF.

This clone was observed a single time. This rearrangement joins TRBV19 to TRBJ2-2, with 7 bases lining up with TRBD1. There are 14 residues in the CDR3. Trimming took 5 bases from V and 7 from J; bases not matched to a gene: 7. The germline V gene has CDR1 LNHDA and CDR2 SQIVND (reference sequence). This chain's CDR3 is CASSFQQGNGELFF. CDR3 sequence (DNA): TGTGCCAGTAGTTTCCAACAGGGGAACGGGGAGCTGTTTTTT.

The chain combines TRBV11-2 with TRBJ2-1, with 7 bases matching TRBD2. Germline V lookup: CDR1 SGHAT, CDR2 FQNNGV. The junction had 8 bases not matched to a gene; V was cut back by 2 bases and J by 4 bases. This CDR3 has 16 amino acids. The CDR3 region is CASSLRGSGQYNEQFF. The DNA of the CDR3 is TGTGCCAGCAGCTTAAGGGGTAGCGGGCAATACAATGAGCAGTTCTTC.

The chain joins TRBV7-3 to TRBJ2-7, with D possibly matching TRBD1 (5 bases). Germline assignment: CDR1 SGHTA and CDR2 FQGTGA. This CDR3 is built from 18 residues. The V end was cut by 1 base, the J end by 0 bases, with 19 bases between. This chain's CDR3 is CASSLIGTTGTSSYEQYF. The CDR3 nucleotides read TGTGCCAGCAGCTTAATAGGAACCACAGGAACCAGCTCCTACGAGCAGTACTTC.

V and J are TRBV13 and TRBJ1-2; 7 bases match TRBD1. This CDR3 has 15 amino acids. Losses at the gene ends were 4 bases for V and 1 base for J; bases not matched to a gene: 6. Germline lookup yields CDR1 PRHDT and CDR2 FYEKMQ (reference sequence). CDR3 bases: TGTGCCAGCAGCTCGAGACAGGGCTTTAACTATGGCTACACCTTC. The encoded protein is CASSSRQGFNYGYTF.

This clone showed up just a few times. V is TRBV18 and J is TRBJ1-1; perhaps TRBD1 as D (6 bases). The V and J ends lost 0 bases and 4 bases respectively, with 9 bases between them. Germline lookup yields CDR1 KGHSH and CDR2 LQKENI. CDR3 size: 14 residues. CDR3 residues: CASSPPVDSTEAFF. CDR3 coding DNA: TGTGCCAGCTCACCACCCGTGGACAGCACTGAAGCTTTCTTT.

The chain is built from TRBV3-1 (or the pseudogene TRBV3-2) and TRBJ2-5, with a possible D match to TRBD2 (5 bases). The CDR3 totals 14 residues. CDR1 and CDR2 (germline): LGHDT, YNNKEL (reference sequence). V lost 1 base to trimming and J lost 6 bases, with 12 bases between them. The CDR3 nucleotides read TGTGCCAGCAGCCAAGGAGTACAGCGGCAGACCCAGTACTTC. This translates into CASSQGVQRQTQYF.

The genes are TRBV5-6 and TRBJ1-2; 11 bases map to TRBD1. Germline CDR1 reads SGHDT; CDR2 reads YYEEEE. The CDR3 sequence is 15 residues long. V dropped 2 bases and J dropped 3; count of bases not matched to a gene: 3. The DNA for the CDR3 is TGTGCCAGCAGCTTCGGACAGGGGGCCCACTATGGCTACACCTTC. Translation: CASSFGQGAHYGYTF. The whole variable domain, remainder taken from reference TRBV5-6 and TRBJ1-2, is DAGVTQSPTHLIKTRGQQVTLRCSPKSGHDTVSWYQQALGQGPQFIFQYYEEEERQRGNFPDRFSGHQFPNYSSELNVNALLLGDSALYLCASSFGQGAHYGYTFGSGTRLTVV.

This rearrangement joins TRBV29-1 to TRBJ2-7; TRBD1 agrees at 10 bases. Germline CDR1 and CDR2: SQVTM and ANQGSEA. The CDR3 covers 13 residues. Trimming removed 8 bases from V and 4 bases from J; junction bases left unmatched: 8. The CDR3: CSPPGQGRYEQYF. CDR3 nucleotide sequence: TGCAGCCCGCCGGGACAGGGGCGTTACGAGCAGTACTTC.

The chain has TRBV7-9 and TRBJ1-5; tentatively, D is TRBD1 (5 bases). Germline V gives CDR1 SEHNR, CDR2 FQNEAQ (reference sequence). CDR3 length: 16 amino acids. Trimming cost V 5 bases and J 4 bases, with 18 bases left between them. The CDR3 DNA follows: TGTGCCAGCAGCCTAGGGGTGGCAGGGAGGAATCAGCCCCAGCATTTT. It specifies CASSLGVAGRNQPQHF. The full variable domain, completed using reference TRBV7-9 and TRBJ1-5, is DTGVSQNPRHKITKRGQNVTFRCDPISEHNRLYWYRQTLGQGPEFLTYFQNEAQLEKSRLLSDRFSAERPKGSFSTLEIQRTEQGDSAMYLCASSLGVAGRNQPQHFGDGTRLSIL.

The gene calls are TRBV4-1 and TRBJ2-7, with TRBD1 matching 7 bases. Germline loops: CDR1 MGHRA, CDR2 YSYEKL. Unmatched junction bases numbered 4, after V lost 3 bases and J lost 5 bases. This CDR3 region has 13 residues. CDR3 region: CASSHPDRDEQYF. CDR3 nucleotide sequence: TGCGCCAGCAGCCATCCTGACAGGGACGAGCAGTACTTC.

This chain links TRBV6-5 with TRBJ1-1; D call uncertain. V lost 5 bases and J 4 bases, leaving 5 bases between the germline ends. Germline-derived CDR1 and CDR2 are MNHEY and SVGAGI. The CDR3 is made up of 11 amino acids. Here the CDR3 DNA reads TGTGCCAGCAGTCGGGGCACTGAAGCTTTCTTT. Translating it yields CASSRGTEAFF.

The chain joins TRBV11-3 to TRBJ2-7, with D possibly matching TRBD1 (7 bases). Germline V gene data show CDR1 as SGHNT and CDR2 as YENEEA. V dropped 4 bases and J dropped 1 base, with 14 bases sitting between them. The CDR3 sequence is 15 residues long. CDR3 residues: CASSYSGGPSYEQYF. The CDR3 region has the DNA TGTGCCAGCAGCTACTCAGGGGGGCCTTCCTACGAGCAGTACTTC.